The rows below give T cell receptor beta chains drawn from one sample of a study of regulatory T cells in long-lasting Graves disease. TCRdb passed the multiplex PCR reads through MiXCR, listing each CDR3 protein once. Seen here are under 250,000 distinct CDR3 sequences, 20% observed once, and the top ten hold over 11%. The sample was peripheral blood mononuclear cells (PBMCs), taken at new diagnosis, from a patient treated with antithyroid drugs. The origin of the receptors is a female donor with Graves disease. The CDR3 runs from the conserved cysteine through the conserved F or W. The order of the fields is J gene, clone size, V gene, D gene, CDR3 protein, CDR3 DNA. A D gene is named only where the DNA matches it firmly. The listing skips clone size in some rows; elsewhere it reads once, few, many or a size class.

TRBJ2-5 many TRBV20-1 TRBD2 CSALPSGGAQETQYF TGCAGTGCCCTCCCTAGCGGGGGGGCCCAAGAGACCCAGTACTTC
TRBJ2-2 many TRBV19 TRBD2 CASSIDGGGPNTGELFF TGTGCCAGTAGTATAGACGGCGGGGGACCGAACACCGGGGAGCTGTTTTTT
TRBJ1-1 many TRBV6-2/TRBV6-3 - CASLLRTNTEAFF TGTGCCAGCCTTCTGCGGACGAACACTGAAGCTTTCTTT
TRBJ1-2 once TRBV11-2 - CASSTYRSSNYGYTF TGTGCCAGCAGCACCTACAGGAGTAGTAACTATGGCTACACCTTC
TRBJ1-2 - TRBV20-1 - CSAKDKRF TGCAGTGCTAAGGACAAACGCTTC
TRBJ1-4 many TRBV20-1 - CSARGGTAAVNEKLFF TGCAGTGCTAGAGGTGGGACCGCCGCGGTTAATGAAAAACTGTTTTTT
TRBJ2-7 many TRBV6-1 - CASTGVHEQYF TGTGCCAGCACCGGTGTCCACGAGCAGTACTTC
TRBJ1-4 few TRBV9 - CASSQTGGSEKLFF TGTGCCAGCAGCCAGACCGGGGGTAGTGAAAAACTGTTTTTT
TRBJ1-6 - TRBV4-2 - CASSQEKGRPYNSPLHF TGTGCCAGCAGCCAAGAGAAGGGGCGCCCCTATAATTCACCCCTCCACTTT
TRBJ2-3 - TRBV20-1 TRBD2 CSAKREGFTDTQYF TGCAGTGCAAAGCGGGAGGGCTTCACAGATACGCAGTATTTT
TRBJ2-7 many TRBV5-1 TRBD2 CASSLGLAGTTKLYEQYF TGTGCCAGCAGCCTAGGACTAGCGGGAACTACAAAACTCTACGAGCAGTACTTC
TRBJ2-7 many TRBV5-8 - CASSLDLGISWEQYF TGTGCCAGCAGCTTGGATTTGGGAATTAGCTGGGAGCAGTACTTC
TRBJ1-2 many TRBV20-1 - CSARDHETPREGYTF TGCAGTGCTAGGGACCATGAGACCCCCCGAGAGGGCTACACCTTC
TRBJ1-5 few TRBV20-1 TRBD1 CSATTGDQPQHF TGCAGTGCCACGACAGGGGATCAGCCCCAGCATTTT
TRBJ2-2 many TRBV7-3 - CASSLGQGIGELFF TGTGCCAGCAGCTTAGGGCAGGGTATCGGGGAGCTGTTTTTT
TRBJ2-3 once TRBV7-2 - CASSQGLARTDTQYF TGTGCCAGCAGCCAGGGCCTAGCCCGCACAGATACGCAGTATTTT
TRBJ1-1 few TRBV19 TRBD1 CASSPSTGATEAFF TGTGCCAGTAGTCCATCGACAGGGGCAACTGAAGCTTTCTTT
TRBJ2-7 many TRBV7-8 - CASSPSGSPGGEQYF TGTGCCAGCAGCCCTTCAGGCTCTCCTGGGGGCGAGCAGTACTTC
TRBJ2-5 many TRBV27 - CASKDSWETQYF TGTGCCAGCAAGGACTCCTGGGAGACCCAGTACTTC
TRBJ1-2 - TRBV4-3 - CASSPLGGGIIGYTF TGCGCCAGCAGCCCCCTGGGTGGGGGTATTATTGGCTACACCTTC
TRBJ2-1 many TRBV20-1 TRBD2 CSASPLWGGGDNEQFF TGCAGTGCTAGTCCCCTTTGGGGCGGGGGGGACAATGAGCAGTTCTTC
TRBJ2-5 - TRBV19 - CASSIDSGARETQYF TGTGCCAGTAGTATAGATTCGGGGGCGCGGGAGACCCAGTACTTC
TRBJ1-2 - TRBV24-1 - CATSDYTNGYAF TGTGCCACCAGTGATTACACAAATGGCTACGCCTTC
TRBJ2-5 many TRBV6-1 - CASGGGRETQYF TGTGCCAGCGGAGGGGGTCGGGAGACCCAGTACTTC
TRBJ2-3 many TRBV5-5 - CASSLDPKSTDTQYF TGTGCCAGCAGCTTGGATCCGAAAAGCACAGATACGCAGTATTTT